What follows are 23 T cell receptor beta chains derived from one specimen sequenced in a study of siplizumab effects on memory and regulatory T cells. Method: immunoSEQ multiplex PCR; TCRdb's copy keeps in-frame clones and lacks some. This table holds some 100,000 clones, 80% to 95% found once. Sequencing was carried out using CD8+ T cells sorted from blood. The receptors shown here come from a human donor in good health.

The genes are TRBV11-2 and TRBJ1-4, with D unclear. V dropped 1 base and J dropped 3 bases, with 9 bases sitting between them. The CDR3 totals 15 residues. Germline V gives CDR1 SGHAT, CDR2 FQNNGV. The CDR3 loop is CASSLGGQPNEKLFF. The CDR3 coding sequence is TGTGCCAGCAGCTTAGGAGGGCAGCCTAATGAAAAACTGTTTTTT.

V is TRBV30 and J is TRBJ2-2, with 7 bases identical to TRBD1. Germline V gene lookup returns CDR1 GTSNPN and CDR2 SVGIG (reference sequence). The length of the CDR3 is 13 residues. V lost 3 bases, J lost 6 bases, and 4 bases stayed unmatched. Here the CDR3 reads CAWRETGAGELFF. CDR3 DNA sequence: TGTGCCTGGAGGGAAACAGGGGCCGGGGAGCTGTTTTTT.

This clone was observed a handful of times. V is TRBV7-6 and J is TRBJ1-6; a possible D gene is TRBD1 (5 bases). V lost 4 bases and J lost 0, with 7 bases in between. The CDR3 consists of 15 residues. The germline V gene encodes CDR1 SGHVS and CDR2 FNYEAQ. Here the CDR3 DNA reads TGTGCCAGCAGCTCTGACAGCTCCTATAATTCACCCCTCCACTTT. It specifies CASSSDSSYNSPLHF.

The CDR3 DNA reads TGTGCCAGCAGCCCCCTGGGGCCCCTTTACAATGAGCAGTTCTTC. It codes for CASSPLGPLYNEQFF. V usage is TRBV7-9 and J usage is TRBJ2-1, with D possibly matching TRBD1 (5 bases). V gave up 5 bases and J gave up 4 bases, with 15 bases separating them. CDR1 is SEHNR and CDR2 is FQNEAQ in the germline V gene (reference sequence). This CDR3 is built from 15 residues.

The chain carries TRBV4-2 and TRBJ2-3; D ambiguous. The ends were cut back, 1 base at V and 0 bases at J, with 8 bases in the middle. This CDR3 contains 15 residues. The germline V gene encodes CDR1 LGHNA and CDR2 YNFKEQ. The CDR3 DNA reads as TGTGCCAGCAGCCAAGCGACCGGGAGCACAGATACGCAGTATTTT. Its protein product is CASSQATGSTDTQYF.

The DNA of the CDR3 is TGTGCCAGCAGTTTCCTAGCGGGAGGGCCCTACGAGCAGTACTTC. Translating it yields CASSFLAGGPYEQYF. The chain is built from TRBV9 and TRBJ2-7; 12 bases map to TRBD2. CDR1 SGDLS and CDR2 YYNGEE come from the germline V gene. With 5 bases clipped from V and 2 bases from J, the junction kept 5 bases outside the gene matches. There are 15 residues in the CDR3.

The chain carries TRBV7-8 and TRBJ1-1, with 9 bases lining up with TRBD1. Germline V CDR1 and CDR2: SGHVS, FQNEAQ. V lost 5 bases and J lost 5; bases outside the gene matches: 9. This CDR3 has 15 amino acids. The CDR3 here is CASSLTRQGVTEAFF. CDR3 bases: TGTGCCAGCAGCCTTACAAGACAGGGGGTAACTGAAGCTTTCTTT.

The rearrangement links TRBV6-5 to TRBJ2-5; unclear D gene. The CDR3 has 14 residues. Germline V CDR1 and CDR2: MNHEY, SVGAGI. The V end lost 2 bases, the J end lost 4 bases, and 11 bases lay between the germline ends. The CDR3 here is CASSYTRPGETQYF. CDR3 DNA: TGTGCCAGCAGTTACACCCGGCCAGGAGAGACCCAGTACTTC.

The chain is built from TRBV7-8 and TRBJ2-7, with D unclear. Germline V gene lookup returns CDR1 SGHVS and CDR2 FQNEAQ. The CDR3 runs 12 residues. V shed 4 bases and J shed 1 base, with 5 bases lying between them. The CDR3 here is CASSSRSYEQYF. The DNA for the CDR3 is TGTGCCAGCAGCTCGAGATCCTACGAGCAGTACTTC.

This chain joins TRBV29-1 and TRBJ1-3, with unresolved D. The CDR3 runs 16 residues. Germline V gives CDR1 SQVTM, CDR2 ANQGSEA. Trimming took 0 bases from V and 3 from J, leaving 15 bases between them. In DNA, the CDR3 is TGCAGCGTTGAAGATGTCCTCGAGGATATTGGAAACACCATATATTTT. Translation gives CSVEDVLEDIGNTIYF.

This chain links TRBV19 with TRBJ1-2; 8 bases agree with TRBD1. This CDR3 is 15 amino acids long. With 5 bases clipped from V and 4 bases from J, the junction kept 9 bases outside the gene matches. The V gene's germline CDR1 is LNHDA and CDR2 SQIVND (reference sequence). CDR3 region: CASSEYRDRIYGYTF. CDR3 DNA sequence: TGTGCCAGTAGTGAATACCGGGACAGGATCTATGGCTACACCTTC.

The chain joins TRBV30 to TRBJ2-7; maybe TRBD1 (5 bases). Trimming removed 0 bases from V and 7 bases from J, with 13 bases in between. The V gene's germline CDR1 is GTSNPN and CDR2 SVGIG (reference sequence). This CDR3 spans 13 amino acids. Here the CDR3 DNA reads TGTGCCTGGAGTGTACTGAGGCAGGGAGAGCAGTACTTC. This translates into CAWSVLRQGEQYF.

The V and J genes are TRBV6-5 and TRBJ2-7, with D perhaps matching TRBD2 (5 bases). The CDR3 sequence is 14 residues long. Trimming removed 0 bases at V and 3 bases at J, with 9 bases between. Germline CDR1 is MNHEY and CDR2 is SVGAGI. The CDR3 region is CASSYSRVGYEQYF. CDR3 DNA sequence: TGTGCCAGCAGTTACTCGAGGGTCGGCTACGAGCAGTACTTC.

The V and J genes are TRBV4-3 and TRBJ2-1; TRBD2 matches 8 bases. V dropped 0 bases and J dropped 6; count of bases not matched to a gene: 7. The CDR3 consists of 16 residues. CDR1 LGHNA and CDR2 YSLEER come from the germline V gene. The CDR3 DNA follows: TGCGCCAGCAGCCAAGACGGGACTAGTCTTTTCAATGAGCAGTTCTTC. It yields the protein CASSQDGTSLFNEQFF.

The chain recombines TRBV7-2 with TRBJ2-3; D may be TRBD2 (5 bases). V lost 2 bases and J lost 6, with 12 bases in between. CDR3 size: 14 residues. Per germline, CDR1 SGHTA and CDR2 FQGNSA. The CDR3 region is CASSLISAGDTQYF. As DNA, the CDR3 is TGTGCCAGCAGCTTAATCTCGGCGGGTGATACGCAGTATTTT.

The chain couples TRBV7-8 to TRBJ2-3; D unresolved. V was pared by 3 bases and J by 6 bases, with 7 bases between. Looked up from germline, CDR1 is SGHVS and CDR2 is FQNEAQ. The CDR3 is made up of 12 amino acids. This CDR3 is CASSFTVDTQYF. CDR3 DNA: TGTGCCAGCAGCTTTACGGTCGATACGCAGTATTTT.

In its sample, this clone was seen a few times. This chain links TRBV4-1 with TRBJ1-2; TRBD1 aligns across 7 bases. The CDR3 runs 16 residues. Unmatched junction bases numbered 13, after V lost 3 bases and J lost 6 bases. The germline CDR1 and CDR2 sequences are MGHRA and YSYEKL. The CDR3 DNA is TGCGCCAGCAGCCATGTTGGGGACAGCCAAATGGATGGCTACACCTTC. It encodes CASSHVGDSQMDGYTF.

The rearrangement links TRBV19 to TRBJ2-1, with 8 bases that match TRBD2. CDR3 length equals 15 residues. V was pared by 10 bases and J by 4 bases, with 12 bases of the junction left unmatched. Germline-derived CDR1 and CDR2 are LNHDA and SQIVND (reference sequence). CDR3 protein: CATGLAQWDYNEQFF. As DNA, the CDR3 is TGTGCCACCGGACTAGCTCAGTGGGATTACAATGAGCAGTTCTTC.

The chain recombines TRBV4-2 with TRBJ2-2; TRBD2 matches 8 bases. The CDR3 sequence is 17 residues long. The V segment lost 2 bases and the J segment 7 bases; nucleotides outside the gene matches: 12. Germline V gives CDR1 LGHNA, CDR2 YNFKEQ. CDR3 bases: TGTGCCAGCAGCCAACATAGCGGGGTAGGGTTTGTCGGGGAGCTGTTTTTT. This codes for CASSQHSGVGFVGELFF.

This chain connects TRBV5-6 to TRBJ2-3; D gene ambiguous. The CDR3 is 13 amino acids. Trimming left V 0 bases short and J 5 bases short, with 7 bases between. The germline V gene has CDR1 SGHDT and CDR2 YYEEEE. The CDR3 nucleotides read TGTGCCAGCAGCTTGGGTCGGCAAGATACGCAGTATTTT. Translation: CASSLGRQDTQYF.

J is TRBJ2-2 and V is TRBV25-1; D is unclear. CDR3 size: 11 residues. Germline V gives CDR1 MGHDK, CDR2 SYGVNS. V shed 2 bases and J shed 7 bases, with 2 bases lying between them. CDR3 sequence: CASSEGGELFF. The CDR3 DNA reads as TGTGCCAGCAGTGAAGGCGGGGAGCTGTTTTTT.

The chain combines TRBV13 with TRBJ1-4, with D possibly matching TRBD1 (5 bases). V lost 2 bases to trimming and J lost 6 bases, with 10 bases between them. Per the germline V gene, CDR1 is PRHDT and CDR2 is FYEKMQ (reference sequence). This CDR3 comprises 14 residues. CDR3 in DNA: TGTGCCAGCAGCTTAATTGGGGCCCATGAAAAACTGTTTTTT. Protein product: CASSLIGAHEKLFF. The variable domain in full, with the rest retrieved from reference TRBV13 and TRBJ1-4, is AAGVIQSPRHLIKEKRETATLKCYPIPRHDTVYWYQQGPGQDPQFLISFYEKMQSDKGSIPDRFSAQQFSDYHSELNMSSLELGDSALYFCASSLIGAHEKLFFGSGTQLSVL.

This clone was seen once. This chain joins TRBV27 and TRBJ1-1, with D possibly being TRBD1 (5 bases). V was clipped by 1 base and J by 1 base, with 13 bases between them. Per the germline V gene, CDR1 is MNHEY and CDR2 is SMNVEV (reference sequence). CDR3 size: 16 residues. CDR3 amino acids: CASSLLTLGPNTEAFF. Here the CDR3 DNA reads TGTGCCAGCAGTTTATTAACGTTGGGACCGAACACTGAAGCTTTCTTT.